Below, 29 T cell receptor beta chains from the same sample are listed, as sequenced in a study of cytomegalovirus exposure and HLA in healthy donors. The PCR had 60 Vbeta and 13 Jbeta primers. This table comes from immunoSEQ multiplex PCR, and its TCRdb copy is limited to in-frame clones, with some not included. This sample's table has approximately 150,000 clones. Sequencing used PBMCs. The receptor source for this set is a woman under 30 in good health and CMV-seronegative.

The chain couples TRBV19 to TRBJ2-7; perhaps TRBD1 as D (6 bases). The CDR3 spans 16 residues. Trimming stripped 6 bases from V and 3 bases from J, with 21 bases between. The V gene's germline CDR1 is LNHDA and CDR2 SQIVND (reference sequence). The chain's CDR3 is CASSVEPGHSYYEQYV. The CDR3 DNA reads TGTGCCAGTAGCGTTGAACCGGGACACTCGTACTACGAGCAGTACGTC.

CDR3 DNA sequence: TGTGCCAGCAGCGTAGGATCCGGGAGGGTCACGATGAACACTGAAGCTTTCTTT. Amino acids: CASSVGSGRVTMNTEAFF. This chain uses TRBV9 with TRBJ1-1; D gene unclear. This CDR3 is 18 amino acids long. The germline V gene encodes CDR1 SGDLS and CDR2 YYNGEE. Trimming took 0 bases from V and 0 from J, leaving 18 bases between them. Drawing the rest from reference TRBV9 and TRBJ1-1, the complete variable domain is DSGVTQTPKHLITATGQRVTLRCSPRSGDLSVYWYQQSLDQGLQFLIQYYNGEERAKGNILERFSAQQFPDLHSELNLSSLELGDSALYFCASSVGSGRVTMNTEAFFGQGTRLTVV.

The chain has TRBV5-6 and TRBJ1-1, with a weak D call TRBD1 (5 bases). The CDR3 sequence is 16 residues long. The germline CDR1 and CDR2 sequences are SGHDT and YYEEEE. Trimming removed 3 bases from V and 0 bases from J, with 15 bases in between. CDR3 region: CASSWYRDLMNTEAFF. In nucleotides, the CDR3 is TGTGCCAGCAGCTGGTACCGGGACTTGATGAACACTGAAGCTTTCTTT.

The rearrangement uses TRBV6-5 and TRBJ1-6, with 9 bases lining up with TRBD1. The CDR3 consists of 15 residues. The V gene's germline CDR1 is MNHEY and CDR2 SVGAGI. The junction had 6 bases not matched to a gene; V was cut back by 6 bases and J by 6 bases. The CDR3 loop reads CASRQTGGSNSPLHF. Here the CDR3 DNA reads TGTGCCAGCAGGCAAACAGGGGGCTCTAATTCACCCCTCCACTTT.

For this clone: Compared with germline, one end of the junction differs, possibly owing to a read error. This chain connects TRBV19 to TRBJ1-5; D ambiguous. Germline lookup yields CDR1 LNHDA and CDR2 SQIVND (reference sequence). The CDR3 runs 15 residues. The CDR3 sequence is CASSIGGVSNRPQHF. The CDR3 DNA reads as TGTGCCAGTAGTATTGGCGGGGTTAGCAATCGGCCCCAGCATTTT. The variable domain in full, completed from reference TRBV19 and TRBJ1-5, reads DGGITQSPKYLFRKEGQNVTLSCEQNLNHDAMYWYRQDPGQGLRLIYYSQIVNDFQKGDIAEGYSVSREKKESFPLTVTSAQKNPTAFYLCASSIGGVSNRPQHFGDGTRLSIL.

The chain is built from TRBV6-1 and TRBJ2-1; 9 positions match TRBD2. Germline CDR1 MNHNS, CDR2 SASEGT. This CDR3 is 14 amino acids long. V lost 4 bases, J lost 6 bases, and 4 bases stayed unmatched. The CDR3 reads CASSVAGGRNEQFF. CDR3 nucleotide sequence: TGTGCCAGCAGTGTGGCGGGAGGGCGCAATGAGCAGTTCTTC.

The rearrangement joins TRBV11-3 to TRBJ2-2, with unresolved D. V lost 2 bases to trimming and J lost 10 bases, with 11 bases between them. The CDR3 loop spans 13 amino acids. Per the germline V gene, CDR1 is SGHNT and CDR2 is YENEEA. DNA for the CDR3: TGTGCCAGCAGCTTATTAGATCCTCCGGAGCTGTTTTTT. This encodes CASSLLDPPELFF.

V and J are TRBV6-5 and TRBJ1-3, with TRBD1 identical over 8 bases. From germline, CDR1 is MNHEY and CDR2 SVGAGI. The CDR3 is 15 amino acids. Trimming at V came to 7 bases and at J to 4 bases, leaving 9 bases not matched to a gene. In nucleotides, the CDR3 is TGTGCCAGCACTCTGGACAGGGCGGACGGAAACACCATATATTTT. Its translation is CASTLDRADGNTIYF.

The genes are TRBV29-1 and TRBJ2-7, with D maybe TRBD2 (6 bases). The V and J ends lost 1 base and 2 bases respectively, with 21 bases between them. The CDR3 runs 17 residues. CDR1 and CDR2 from the germline V gene are SQVTM and ANQGSEA. CDR3 nucleotide sequence: TGCAGCGTTGAAGTTGGGGGGACTGCTATTTTACCCTACGAGCAGTACGTC. Encoded protein: CSVEVGGTAILPYEQYV.

The chain employs TRBV7-2 and TRBJ2-3; 8 nucleotides align to TRBD2. From germline, CDR1 is SGHTA and CDR2 FQGNSA. Losses at the gene ends were 1 base for V and 5 bases for J; bases not matched to a gene: 11. The length of the CDR3 is 17 residues. The CDR3 DNA sequence: TGTGCCAGCAGCTTAGGATTTGACGGGAGGGTGAGAGATACGCAGTATTTT. As protein: CASSLGFDGRVRDTQYF.

The chain joins TRBV19 to TRBJ2-1; D not resolved. Germline V gene sequence: CDR1 LNHDA, CDR2 SQIVND (reference sequence). The CDR3 length is 15 residues. V lost 2 bases and J 4 bases, leaving 12 bases between the germline ends. The CDR3 spells CASSIPSKLYNEQFF. The CDR3 DNA is TGTGCCAGTAGTATACCGAGCAAGCTGTACAATGAGCAGTTCTTC.

The chain links TRBV27 to TRBJ2-7, with TRBD2 identical over 9 bases. Trimming at V came to 6 bases and at J to 3 bases, leaving 12 bases not matched to a gene. Per the germline V gene, CDR1 is MNHEY and CDR2 is SMNVEV (reference sequence). This CDR3 spans 16 amino acids. This chain's CDR3 is CASSPRGGAGFYEQYF. CDR3 nucleotide sequence: TGTGCCAGCAGCCCGCGGGGGGGGGCCGGATTCTACGAGCAGTACTTC.

The chain combines TRBV4-3 with TRBJ1-1; TRBD1 is a possible D gene (6 bases). CDR1 is LGHNA, CDR2 YSLEER, per germline. This CDR3 spans 15 amino acids. V was clipped by 0 bases and J by 4 bases, with 12 bases between them. This CDR3 reads CASSQDSDRPTEAFF. CDR3 DNA: TGCGCCAGCAGCCAAGATTCTGACAGGCCCACTGAAGCTTTCTTT.

J is TRBJ2-3 and V is TRBV5-1, with D perhaps TRBD2 (5 bases). Germline-derived CDR1 and CDR2 are SGHRS and YFSETQ. The V and J ends lost 5 bases and 5 bases respectively, with 9 bases between them. The CDR3 is 12 amino acids. CDR3 amino acids: CASRVGRDTQYF. The CDR3 DNA sequence: TGCGCCAGCAGGGTGGGGAGAGATACGCAGTATTTT.

The V call is TRBV5-1, the J call TRBJ2-1; maybe TRBD1 (6 bases). Trimming took off 4 bases at V and 2 bases at J, with 10 bases between the two ends. This CDR3 is 14 amino acids long. Per the germline V gene, CDR1 is SGHRS and CDR2 is YFSETQ. The CDR3 region has the DNA TGCGCCAGCAGCCAGGGACAAACCTACAATGAGCAGTTCTTC. This codes for CASSQGQTYNEQFF.

The V gene is TRBV7-6, the J gene TRBJ2-5, with 8 nucleotides matching TRBD1. Germline-derived CDR1 and CDR2 are SGHVS and FNYEAQ. With 1 base clipped from V and 4 bases from J, the junction kept 5 bases outside the gene matches. The CDR3 sequence is 15 residues long. The DNA for the CDR3 is TGTGCCAGCAGCTTAGGGACAGGGAAGAGAGAGACCCAGTACTTC. Protein product: CASSLGTGKRETQYF.

The chain is built from TRBV30 and TRBJ1-5; 7 bases are a match to TRBD1. The J segment lost 1 base and the V segment lost 3 bases, leaving 9 bases of the junction unmatched. CDR3 length: 16 residues. Germline V gives CDR1 GTSNPN, CDR2 SVGIG (reference sequence). The CDR3 sequence: CAWSRGQTLSNQPQHF. The DNA for the CDR3 is TGTGCCTGGAGCAGGGGACAGACCCTGAGCAATCAGCCCCAGCATTTT.

The rearrangement links TRBV7-3 to TRBJ1-1, with D unclear. Germline V gene data show CDR1 as SGHTA and CDR2 as FQGTGA. The V end was cut by 5 bases, the J end by 2 bases, with 6 bases between. There are 12 residues in the CDR3. CDR3 sequence reads: CASSTGNTEAFF. The CDR3 DNA is TGTGCCAGCAGCACGGGAAACACTGAAGCTTTCTTT.

The chain uses TRBV9 and TRBJ2-3; 7 nucleotides align to TRBD1. The CDR3 sequence is 14 residues long. CDR1 is SGDLS, CDR2 YYNGEE, per germline. V lost 4 bases to trimming and J lost 1 base; unmatched junction nucleotides: 3. DNA for the CDR3: TGTGCCAGCAGCCTAGGACAGGGCACAGATACGCAGTATTTT. This encodes CASSLGQGTDTQYF.

This CDR3 is CASSHLGQGKINEQYF. The CDR3, as DNA: TGTGCCAGCAGCCATTTGGGACAGGGAAAAATCAACGAGCAGTACTTC. The chain has TRBV16 and TRBJ2-7, with 9 bases aligning to TRBD1. The germline V gene encodes CDR1 KGHSY and CDR2 FQNENV. V shed 3 bases and J 5 bases; nucleotides not matched to a gene: 11. This CDR3 has 16 residues.

The rearrangement joins TRBV27 to TRBJ1-5; D possibly corresponds to TRBD1 (5 bases). The V end was cut by 6 bases, the J end by 3 bases, with 9 bases between. The V gene's germline CDR1 is MNHEY and CDR2 SMNVEV (reference sequence). The CDR3 runs 13 residues. The CDR3: CASSLRANQPQHF. DNA for the CDR3: TGTGCCAGCAGCCTCAGGGCCAATCAGCCCCAGCATTTT.

The rearrangement links TRBV5-1 to TRBJ1-1; possible D gene TRBD1, 5 bases. Germline loops: CDR1 SGHRS, CDR2 YFSETQ. The CDR3 has 14 residues. Trimming removed 6 bases at V and 0 bases at J, with 12 bases between. CDR3 sequence reads: CASNQGVMNTEAFF. The CDR3 region has the DNA TGCGCCAGCAACCAAGGGGTAATGAACACTGAAGCTTTCTTT.

This chain connects TRBV25-1 to TRBJ1-6; D gene unclear. The CDR3 is 14 residues long. Trimming removed 1 base from V and 8 bases from J, with 9 bases in between. Germline CDR1 MGHDK, CDR2 SYGVNS. The CDR3 DNA reads as TGTGCCAGCAGTGAATTAGTGGGAGATTCACCCCTCCACTTT. Translating gives CASSELVGDSPLHF.

The CDR3 is CASSVRQGMNTGELFF. The DNA for the CDR3 is TGCGCCAGCAGTGTAAGACAGGGGATGAACACCGGGGAGCTGTTTTTT. The chain links TRBV10-1 to TRBJ2-2; 8 bases fit TRBD1. CDR1 and CDR2 from the germline V gene are WNHNN and SYGVQD (reference sequence). The CDR3 length is 16 residues. V shed 4 bases and J 1 base; nucleotides not matched to a gene: 5.

J is TRBJ1-3 and V is TRBV6-6; tentative D call: TRBD1 (6 bases). The germline V gene has CDR1 MNHNY and CDR2 SVGAGI (reference sequence). The CDR3 consists of 14 residues. V lost 6 bases to trimming and J lost 6 bases, with 15 bases between them. The CDR3 nucleotides read TGTGCCAGCAGCAGTGGCGGACAGCAAAACACCATATATTTT. Encoded protein: CASSSGGQQNTIYF.

The gene calls are TRBV4-1 and TRBJ2-3; perhaps TRBD2 as D (6 bases). Trimming removed 0 bases from V and 6 bases from J, with 19 bases in between. Germline assignment: CDR1 MGHRA and CDR2 YSYEKL. CDR3 length: 17 residues. CDR3 amino acids: CASSQDRTAGMVDTQYF. The CDR3 nucleotides are TGCGCCAGCAGCCAAGATCGGACCGCGGGGATGGTGGATACGCAGTATTTT.

V is TRBV19 and J is TRBJ2-2, with 10 bases that match TRBD2. The J segment lost 4 bases and the V segment lost 6 bases, leaving 5 bases of the junction unmatched. This CDR3 comprises 15 residues. The germline CDR1 and CDR2 sequences are LNHDA and SQIVND (reference sequence). CDR3 protein: CASRASGSGTGELFF. Written as DNA, the CDR3 is TGTGCCAGTAGGGCTAGCGGGAGTGGCACCGGGGAGCTGTTTTTT.

The V and J genes are TRBV11-2 and TRBJ2-3; D is undetermined. The germline V gene encodes CDR1 SGHAT and CDR2 FQNNGV. Deletions cut 1 base from V and 6 bases from J, with 8 bases between. This CDR3 spans 13 amino acids. DNA of the CDR3: TGTGCCAGCAGCTTAGCTGGTGCGGATACGCAGTATTTT. It is translated as CASSLAGADTQYF.

The genes are TRBV7-7 and TRBJ2-2; the D gene is possibly TRBD1 (6 bases). This CDR3 has 15 amino acids. Trimming stripped 5 bases from V and 6 bases from J, with 16 bases between. CDR1 is SSHAT and CDR2 is FNYEAQ in the germline V gene (reference sequence). The CDR3 DNA is TGTGCCAGCAGCCAGATGACAGGCCGGTCCGGGGAGCTGTTTTTT. Translated, it gives CASSQMTGRSGELFF. The full variable domain, its missing parts supplied by reference TRBV7-7 and TRBJ2-2, is GAGVSQSPRYKVTKRGQDVTLRCDPISSHATLYWYQQALGQGPEFLTYFNYEAQPDKSGLPSDRFSAERPEGSISTLTIQRTEQRDSAMYRCASSQMTGRSGELFFGEGSRLTVL.